Below, 10 T cell receptor beta chains from the same sample are listed, as sequenced in a study of cytomegalovirus exposure and HLA in healthy donors. PCR involved 60 Vbeta and 13 Jbeta primers. The protocol was immunoSEQ multiplex PCR, while the TCRdb copy is restricted to in-frame clones and leaves out a portion. The sample's table shows roughly 120,000 clones. Sequenced: PBMCs. These receptors all stem from a man aged 18 to 35 in good health and CMV-seronegative.

The chain joins TRBV19 to TRBJ1-5; maybe TRBD1 (5 bases). Germline assignment: CDR1 LNHDA and CDR2 SQIVND (reference sequence). Trimming stripped 7 bases from V and 5 bases from J, with 15 bases between. The length of the CDR3 is 14 residues. The CDR3 DNA reads as TGTGCCAGTAAGCACCCCCAGGGTCATCAGCCCCAGCATTTT. Translation: CASKHPQGHQPQHF.

The CDR3 bases are TGTGCCAGCAGCCCCCGAGGGGGAAGCACAGATACGCAGTATTTT. Protein sequence: CASSPRGGSTDTQYF. The chain links TRBV9 to TRBJ2-3, with TRBD1 as a possible D gene (6 bases). The ends were cut back, 4 bases at V and 0 bases at J, with 12 bases in the middle. This CDR3 is 15 amino acids long. CDR1 SGDLS and CDR2 YYNGEE come from the germline V gene.

The V call is TRBV19, the J call TRBJ1-5; 7 bases align to TRBD1. CDR3 length: 16 amino acids. J was trimmed by 4 bases and V by 7 bases; bases with no gene match: 13. From germline, CDR1 is LNHDA and CDR2 SQIVND (reference sequence). CDR3 bases: TGTGCCAGTACCGGAGAGACAGGGAGATTAAATCAGCCCCAGCATTTT. This sequence encodes CASTGETGRLNQPQHF.

The rearrangement joins TRBV6-1 to TRBJ2-1; the D gene is possibly TRBD1 (7 bases). The CDR3 is made up of 15 amino acids. V was pared by 2 bases and J by 2 bases, with 10 bases between. Germline assignment: CDR1 MNHNS and CDR2 SASEGT. CDR3 sequence reads: CASSESRGAYNEQFF. In DNA form, the CDR3 reads TGTGCCAGCAGTGAAAGCAGGGGGGCCTACAATGAGCAGTTCTTC.

The chain is built from TRBV19 and TRBJ1-2, with 10 bases fitting TRBD1. The ends lost 6 bases at V and 4 bases at J; junction bases unmatched: 5. Germline values: CDR1 LNHDA, CDR2 SQIVND (reference sequence). This CDR3 is built from 14 residues. Here the CDR3 DNA reads TGTGCCAGTAGCGACAGGGGGCTGTTCTATGGCTACACCTTC. It encodes CASSDRGLFYGYTF.

This chain connects TRBV15 to TRBJ1-1; TRBD1 might be the D (6 bases). Germline values: CDR1 LNHNV, CDR2 YYDKDF (reference sequence). The CDR3 has 17 residues. The V end was cut by 8 bases, the J end by 0 bases, with 22 bases between. CDR3 in amino acids: CATGNRAWPRLNTEAFF. The DNA for the CDR3 is TGTGCCACCGGAAACAGGGCCTGGCCTCGATTGAACACTGAAGCTTTCTTT.

The rearrangement joins TRBV7-6 to TRBJ1-1; D remains ambiguous. Germline CDR1 SGHVS, CDR2 FNYEAQ. The CDR3 is 14 amino acids. The V end was cut by 5 bases, the J end by 2 bases, with 12 bases between. The DNA for the CDR3 is TGTGCCAGCAGCCAGACGGGAGAAAACACTGAAGCTTTCTTT. It is translated as CASSQTGENTEAFF. Filled out from reference TRBV7-6 and TRBJ1-1, the complete variable domain reads GAGVSQSPRYKVTKRGQDVALRCDPISGHVSLYWYRQALGQGPEFLTYFNYEAQQDKSGLPNDRFSAERPEGSISTLTIQRTEQRDSAMYRCASSQTGENTEAFFGQGTRLTVV.

V gene TRBV4-1 combines with J gene TRBJ2-3; 7 positions agree with TRBD2. CDR3 size: 17 residues. Germline assignment: CDR1 MGHRA and CDR2 YSYEKL. V dropped 1 base and J dropped 6; count of bases not matched to a gene: 13. The CDR3 sequence is CASSQVLWAGEGDTQYF. DNA for the CDR3: TGCGCCAGCAGCCAAGTTCTATGGGCGGGAGAAGGGGATACGCAGTATTTT.

The chain combines TRBV28 with TRBJ1-3; D perhaps matches TRBD1 (5 bases). Looked up from germline, CDR1 is MDHEN and CDR2 is SYDVKM. The CDR3 consists of 18 residues. The V and J ends lost 4 bases and 0 bases respectively, with 19 bases between them. DNA for the CDR3: TGTGCCAGCAGTTCCCTGACTCCAGACAGCTACTCTGGAAACACCATATATTTT. Encoded protein: CASSSLTPDSYSGNTIYF. Using reference TRBV28 and TRBJ1-3 for the parts outside the CDR3, the full variable domain is DVKVTQSSRYLVKRTGEKVFLECVQDMDHENMFWYRQDPGLGLRLIYFSYDVKMKEKGDIPEGYSVSREKKERFSLILESASTNQTSMYLCASSSLTPDSYSGNTIYFGEGSWLTVV.

The genes are TRBV19 and TRBJ2-1; 7 bases are shared with TRBD1. The CDR3 length is 15 residues. V was pared by 3 bases and J by 1 base, with 3 bases of the junction left unmatched. Germline-derived CDR1 and CDR2 are LNHDA and SQIVND (reference sequence). Here the CDR3 reads CASSIRDRSYNEQFF. In nucleotides, the CDR3 is TGTGCCAGTAGTATCCGGGACAGATCCTACAATGAGCAGTTCTTC.